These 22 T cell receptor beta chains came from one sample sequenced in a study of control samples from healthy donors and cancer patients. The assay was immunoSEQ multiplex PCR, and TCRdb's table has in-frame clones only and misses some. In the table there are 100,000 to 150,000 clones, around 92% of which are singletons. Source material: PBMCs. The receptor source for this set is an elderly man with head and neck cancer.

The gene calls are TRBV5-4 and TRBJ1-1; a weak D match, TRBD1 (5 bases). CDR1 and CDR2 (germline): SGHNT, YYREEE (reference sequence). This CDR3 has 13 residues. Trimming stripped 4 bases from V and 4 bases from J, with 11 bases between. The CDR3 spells CASSGQTVTEAFF. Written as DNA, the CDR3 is TGTGCCAGCAGCGGGCAGACAGTCACTGAAGCTTTCTTT.

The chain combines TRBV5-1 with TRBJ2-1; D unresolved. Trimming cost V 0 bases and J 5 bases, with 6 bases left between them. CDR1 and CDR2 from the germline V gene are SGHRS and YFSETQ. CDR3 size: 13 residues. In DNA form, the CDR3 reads TGCGCCAGCAGCTTGGAAATGGACAATGAGCAGTTCTTC. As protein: CASSLEMDNEQFF.

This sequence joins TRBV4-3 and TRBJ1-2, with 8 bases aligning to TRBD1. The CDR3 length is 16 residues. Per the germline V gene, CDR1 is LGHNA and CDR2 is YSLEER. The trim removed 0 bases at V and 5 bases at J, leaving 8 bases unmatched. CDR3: CASSQDLRTGSYGYTF. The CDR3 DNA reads TGCGCCAGCAGCCAAGACCTTCGGACAGGGTCATATGGCTACACCTTC.

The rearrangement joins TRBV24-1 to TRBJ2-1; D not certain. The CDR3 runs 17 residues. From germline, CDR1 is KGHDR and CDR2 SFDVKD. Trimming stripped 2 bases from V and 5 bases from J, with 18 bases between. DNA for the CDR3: TGTGCCACCAGTGATTCCCCGGGTCAAGGCCCCAACAATGAGCAGTTCTTC. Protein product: CATSDSPGQGPNNEQFF.

The CDR3 spells CASSPGGGGKNIQYF. CDR3 bases: TGTGCCAGCAGCCCTGGCGGGGGGGGCAAAAACATTCAGTACTTC. The chain links TRBV14 to TRBJ2-4, with 9 bases lining up with TRBD2. Germline loops: CDR1 SGHDN, CDR2 FVKESK. The CDR3 spans 15 residues. J gave up 3 bases and V 4 bases, and 4 bases lay outside the gene matches.

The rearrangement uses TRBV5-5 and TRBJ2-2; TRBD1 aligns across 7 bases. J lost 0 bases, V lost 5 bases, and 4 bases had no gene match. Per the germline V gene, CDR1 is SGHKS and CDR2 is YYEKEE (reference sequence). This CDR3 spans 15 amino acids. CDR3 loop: CASRAGTANTGELFF. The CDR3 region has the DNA TGTGCCAGCAGGGCCGGGACAGCGAACACCGGGGAGCTGTTTTTT.

CDR3: CASSRQGAKGTEAFF. CDR3 nucleotides: TGTGCCAGCAGTAGACAGGGGGCGAAAGGCACTGAAGCTTTCTTT. The chain couples TRBV6-5 to TRBJ1-1; TRBD1 aligns across 10 bases. V gave up 5 bases and J gave up 4 bases; unmatched junction bases: 7. Germline loops: CDR1 MNHEY, CDR2 SVGAGI. The CDR3 runs 15 residues.

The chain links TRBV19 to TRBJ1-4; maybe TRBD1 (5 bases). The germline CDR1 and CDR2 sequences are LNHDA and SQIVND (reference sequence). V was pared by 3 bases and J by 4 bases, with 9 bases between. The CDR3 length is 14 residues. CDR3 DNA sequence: TGTGCCAGTAGTATGAACAGGAATAATGAAAAACTGTTTTTT. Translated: CASSMNRNNEKLFF.

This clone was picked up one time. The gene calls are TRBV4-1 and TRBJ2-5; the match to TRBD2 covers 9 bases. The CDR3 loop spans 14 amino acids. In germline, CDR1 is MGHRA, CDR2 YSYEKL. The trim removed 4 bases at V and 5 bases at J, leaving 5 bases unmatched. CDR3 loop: CASSPGLAAETQYF. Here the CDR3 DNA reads TGCGCCAGCAGCCCGGGACTAGCCGCTGAGACCCAGTACTTC.

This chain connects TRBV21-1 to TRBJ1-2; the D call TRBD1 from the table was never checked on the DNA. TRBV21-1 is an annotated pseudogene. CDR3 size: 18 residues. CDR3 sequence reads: CASSKTGEKGQGPHGYTF. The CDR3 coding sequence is TGTGCCAGCAGCAAAACGGGCGAAAAGGGACAGGGACCTCATGGCTACACCTTC.

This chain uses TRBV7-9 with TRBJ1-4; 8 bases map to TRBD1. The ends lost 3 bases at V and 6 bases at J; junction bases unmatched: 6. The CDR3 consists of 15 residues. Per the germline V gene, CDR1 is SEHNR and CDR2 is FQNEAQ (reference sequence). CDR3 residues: CASSLLTGEDEKLFF. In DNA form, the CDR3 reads TGTGCCAGCAGCTTGCTGACAGGGGAGGATGAAAAACTGTTTTTT.

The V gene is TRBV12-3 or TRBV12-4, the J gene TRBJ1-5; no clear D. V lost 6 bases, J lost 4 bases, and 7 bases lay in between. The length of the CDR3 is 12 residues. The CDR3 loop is CASSPFNQPQHF. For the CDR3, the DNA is TGTGCCAGCAGCCCTTTTAATCAGCCCCAGCATTTT.

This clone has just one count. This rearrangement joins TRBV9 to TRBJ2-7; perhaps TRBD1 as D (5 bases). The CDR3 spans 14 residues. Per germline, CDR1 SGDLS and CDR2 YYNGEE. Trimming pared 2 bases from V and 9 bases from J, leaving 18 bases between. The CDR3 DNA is TGTGCCAGCAGCGTTTCCTTTCAGGGTCCAGGGCAGTACTTC. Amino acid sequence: CASSVSFQGPGQYF.

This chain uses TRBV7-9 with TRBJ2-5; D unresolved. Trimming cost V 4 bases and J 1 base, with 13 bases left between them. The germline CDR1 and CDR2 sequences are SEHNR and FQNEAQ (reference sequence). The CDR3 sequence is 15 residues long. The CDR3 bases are TGTGCCAGCAGCTCCCGAGTGGCGGTCCAAGAGACCCAGTACTTC. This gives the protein CASSSRVAVQETQYF.

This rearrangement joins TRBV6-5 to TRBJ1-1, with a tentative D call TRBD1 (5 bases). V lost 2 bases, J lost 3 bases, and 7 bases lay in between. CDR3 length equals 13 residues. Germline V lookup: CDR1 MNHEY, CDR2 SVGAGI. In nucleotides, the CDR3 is TGTGCCAGCAGTTACGGGGGGTACACTGAAGCTTTCTTT. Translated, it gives CASSYGGYTEAFF.

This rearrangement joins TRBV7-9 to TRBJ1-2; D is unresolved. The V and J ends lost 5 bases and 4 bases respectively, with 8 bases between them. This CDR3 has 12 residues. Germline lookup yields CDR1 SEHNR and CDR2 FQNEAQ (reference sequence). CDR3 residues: CASSLSGYGYTF. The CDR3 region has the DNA TGTGCCAGCAGCCTCTCGGGCTATGGCTACACCTTC.

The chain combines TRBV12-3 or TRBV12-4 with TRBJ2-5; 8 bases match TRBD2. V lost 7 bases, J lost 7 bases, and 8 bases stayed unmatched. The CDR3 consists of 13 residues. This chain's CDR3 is CASMQRGSGTQYF. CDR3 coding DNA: TGTGCCAGCATGCAGCGGGGGTCTGGGACCCAGTACTTC.

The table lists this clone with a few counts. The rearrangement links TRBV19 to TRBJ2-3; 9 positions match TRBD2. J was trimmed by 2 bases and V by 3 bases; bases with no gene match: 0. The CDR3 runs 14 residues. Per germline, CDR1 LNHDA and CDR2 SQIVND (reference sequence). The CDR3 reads CASSMGLATDTQYF. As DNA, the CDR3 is TGTGCCAGTAGTATGGGACTAGCCACAGATACGCAGTATTTT.

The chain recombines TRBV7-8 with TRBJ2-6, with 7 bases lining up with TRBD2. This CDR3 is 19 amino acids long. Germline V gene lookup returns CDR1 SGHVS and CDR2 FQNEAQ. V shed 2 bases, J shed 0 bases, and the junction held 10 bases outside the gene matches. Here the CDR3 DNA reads TGTGCCAGCAGCTTATGGTTCCGGACTAGAGTCTCTGGGGCCAACGTCCTGACTTTC. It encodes CASSLWFRTRVSGANVLTF.

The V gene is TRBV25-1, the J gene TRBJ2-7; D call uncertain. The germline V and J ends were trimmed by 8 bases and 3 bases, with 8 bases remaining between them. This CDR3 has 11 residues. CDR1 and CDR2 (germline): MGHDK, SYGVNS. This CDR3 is CASSRDYEQYF. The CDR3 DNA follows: TGTGCCAGCTCCCGTGACTACGAGCAGTACTTC.

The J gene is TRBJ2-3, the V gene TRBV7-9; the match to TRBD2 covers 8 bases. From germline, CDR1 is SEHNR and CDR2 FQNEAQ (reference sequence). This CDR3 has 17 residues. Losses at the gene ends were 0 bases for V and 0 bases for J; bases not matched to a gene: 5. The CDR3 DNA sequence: TGTGCCAGCAGCTTAGCGGCCGGGGGGGCCAGCACAGATACGCAGTATTTT. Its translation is CASSLAAGGASTDTQYF.

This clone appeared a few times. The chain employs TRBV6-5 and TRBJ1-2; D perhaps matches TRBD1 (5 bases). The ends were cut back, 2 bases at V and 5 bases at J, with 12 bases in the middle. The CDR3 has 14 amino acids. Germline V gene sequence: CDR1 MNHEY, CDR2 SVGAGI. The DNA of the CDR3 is TGTGCCAGCAGTTACGTCTCCAAGGGGTATGGCTACACCTTC. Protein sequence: CASSYVSKGYGYTF.